The 13 T cell receptor beta chains given below trace back to one sample, sequenced in a study of cytomegalovirus exposure and HLA in healthy donors. The primer mix had 60 Vbeta and 13 Jbeta primers. Some clones are missing from TCRdb's copy, which holds only in-frame ones; the method was immunoSEQ multiplex PCR. The table lists around 94,000 clones, over 50% of them singletons. The sequencing sample was made of PBMCs. The receptor source for this set is a man aged 30-40 years in good health and CMV-seronegative.

The chain links TRBV5-1 to TRBJ2-3, with D possibly being TRBD1 (7 bases). The CDR3 sequence is 15 residues long. Trimming stripped 3 bases from V and 3 bases from J, with 14 bases between. Germline loops: CDR1 SGHRS, CDR2 YFSETQ. The DNA for the CDR3 is TGCGCCAGCAGCTCTACGGCAGGGGGGACAGATACGCAGTATTTT. Translating gives CASSSTAGGTDTQYF.

This chain uses TRBV27 with TRBJ1-2; D perhaps matches TRBD1 (6 bases). V lost 6 bases and J lost 2, with 22 bases in between. Germline loops: CDR1 MNHEY, CDR2 SMNVEV (reference sequence). The CDR3 runs to 17 residues. The CDR3 region is CASRRGGREGKNYGYTF. DNA of the CDR3: TGTGCCAGCAGGCGGGGGGGCAGGGAAGGAAAGAACTATGGCTACACCTTC.

The V call is TRBV12-5, the J call TRBJ1-1, with TRBD1 matching 11 bases. Germline assignment: CDR1 LGHNT and CDR2 FRNRAP. The CDR3 loop spans 16 amino acids. J gave up 3 bases and V 5 bases, and 8 bases lay outside the gene matches. CDR3 in amino acids: CASGPWDRGSHTEAFF. The CDR3 region has the DNA TGTGCTAGTGGTCCATGGGACAGGGGGAGTCACACTGAAGCTTTCTTT.

The V call is TRBV28, the J call TRBJ2-2, with 7 bases lining up with TRBD2. The CDR3 contains 16 residues. CDR1 MDHEN and CDR2 SYDVKM come from the germline V gene. J lost 0 bases, V lost 6 bases, and 7 bases had no gene match. The CDR3 loop reads CASRVGGSSNTGELFF. Here the CDR3 DNA reads TGTGCCAGCAGGGTTGGCGGGAGTTCGAACACCGGGGAGCTGTTTTTT.

CDR3 in amino acids: CASSIELRGRGHTDTQYF. CDR3 nucleotide sequence: TGTGCCAGTAGTATAGAGTTGCGCGGGAGGGGACACACAGATACGCAGTATTTT. V and J are TRBV19 and TRBJ2-3; 9 bases are a match to TRBD2. This CDR3 spans 18 amino acids. CDR1 is LNHDA, CDR2 SQIVND, per germline (reference sequence). The V and J ends lost 0 bases and 2 bases, in that order; junction bases with no gene match: 9.

On this clone itself: Relative to the germline gene, one junction end is altered; a read error may explain this. DNA for the CDR3: TGTGCCACCAGTGGTGGGACAGGTGGATCACCCCTCCACTTT. Encoded protein: CATSGGTGGSPLHF. The chain is built from TRBV10-3 and TRBJ1-6, with 8 bases identical to TRBD1. The V gene's germline CDR1 is ENHRY and CDR2 SYGVKD. CDR3 length equals 14 residues.

This clone was recorded only once. The chain employs TRBV6-6 and TRBJ2-7; D might be TRBD2 (6 bases). Germline V gene sequence: CDR1 MNHNY, CDR2 SVGAGI (reference sequence). Trimming cost V 2 bases and J 6 bases, with 20 bases left between them. The CDR3 consists of 16 residues. DNA for the CDR3: TGTGCCAGCAGTTACGGAGGGGATAGGAACGGACGCGAGCAGTACTTC. Translating it yields CASSYGGDRNGREQYF.

This sequence joins TRBV5-1 and TRBJ2-4; 8 positions match TRBD2. The germline V gene encodes CDR1 SGHRS and CDR2 YFSETQ. The V gene end was trimmed by 4 bases and the J gene end by 5 bases; junction bases not matched to a gene: 11. This CDR3 comprises 16 residues. CDR3 nucleotide sequence: TGCGCCAGCAGCCCTACCATCACTAGCGGAGAAAACATTCAGTACTTC. Translating gives CASSPTITSGENIQYF.

The chain has TRBV18 and TRBJ2-1; 12 bases are shared with TRBD2. This CDR3 is 16 amino acids long. Germline assignment: CDR1 KGHSH and CDR2 LQKENI. The J segment lost 5 bases and the V segment lost 6 bases, leaving 8 bases of the junction unmatched. CDR3 loop: CASSLQGLAGHNEQFF. CDR3 coding DNA: TGTGCCAGCTCCCTCCAAGGACTAGCGGGACACAATGAGCAGTTCTTC.

This chain links TRBV30 with TRBJ2-2; D gene unclear. The CDR3 is 11 residues long. CDR1 and CDR2 (germline): GTSNPN, SVGIG (reference sequence). V was cut by 4 bases and J by 6 bases, with 6 bases left in between. The CDR3 region is CAWILSGELFF. The CDR3 DNA sequence: TGTGCCTGGATATTGTCCGGGGAGCTGTTTTTT.

The CDR3 DNA follows: TGTGCCAGCAGTGAAGGCGAGTATCAGCCCCAGCATTTT. It specifies CASSEGEYQPQHF. This chain joins TRBV6-1 and TRBJ1-5; D gene uncertain. Between the trimmed V and J ends, which lost 1 base and 5 bases, there was a span of 6 bases. CDR1 is MNHNS and CDR2 is SASEGT in the germline V gene. The CDR3 contains 13 residues.

The chain recombines TRBV6-8 with TRBJ2-7; unclear D gene. Germline lookup yields CDR1 MNHGY and CDR2 SAAAGT. This CDR3 comprises 11 residues. V was cut by 11 bases and J by 3 bases, with 11 bases left in between. As DNA, the CDR3 is TGTGCCCCCAAGCCCCGCTACGAGCAGTACTTC. Residues: CAPKPRYEQYF.

The chain couples TRBV10-1 to TRBJ2-2, with 7 bases identical to TRBD1. The germline V gene has CDR1 WNHNN and CDR2 SYGVQD (reference sequence). The CDR3 is 18 residues long. The J segment lost 0 bases and the V segment lost 0 bases, leaving 7 bases of the junction unmatched. As DNA, the CDR3 is TGCGCCAGCAGTGAGTCGGTATGGGACAGCGCGAACACCGGGGAGCTGTTTTTT. Its translation: CASSESVWDSANTGELFF.